The 30 T cell receptor beta chains presented below share a single source sample, sequenced in a study of PD-1 blockade in classical Hodgkin lymphoma. Data came from immunoSEQ multiplex PCR; TCRdb stores just in-frame clones and leaves some out. The data show around 150,000 clones, about four fifths seen once. Following autologous stem cell transplantation, relapse occurred in every patient, and exposure to brentuximab vedotin varied. This material consisted of peripheral blood mononuclear cells (PBMCs), taken before the second cycle of nivolumab. These TCRs come from a human donor with classical Hodgkin lymphoma.

The V gene is TRBV6-5, the J gene TRBJ2-5; D possibly corresponds to TRBD1 (6 bases). V dropped 4 bases and J dropped 5 bases, with 11 bases sitting between them. This CDR3 contains 13 residues. Per the germline V gene, CDR1 is MNHEY and CDR2 is SVGAGI. The CDR3 nucleotides are TGTGCCAGCAGTTTCACAGGGTTGGAGACCCAGTACTTC. As protein: CASSFTGLETQYF.

This clone occurred once. The chain has TRBV6-5 and TRBJ1-4; D not resolved. With 6 bases removed from V and 0 bases from J, the gap between germline ends came to 8 bases. The CDR3 consists of 14 residues. Germline values: CDR1 MNHEY, CDR2 SVGAGI. The CDR3: CASRRLATNEKLFF. Written as DNA, the CDR3 is TGTGCCAGCAGAAGACTCGCAACTAATGAAAAACTGTTTTTT.

The CDR3 loop reads CASSAGQGDEKLFF. CDR3 DNA sequence: TGTGCCAGCAGTGCTGGACAGGGTGATGAAAAACTGTTTTTT. The chain has TRBV27 and TRBJ1-4, with 8 bases fitting TRBD1. The germline V gene encodes CDR1 MNHEY and CDR2 SMNVEV (reference sequence). J gave up 6 bases and V 5 bases, and 5 bases lay outside the gene matches. The CDR3 contains 14 residues.

The rearrangement links TRBV7-9 to TRBJ2-1; D ambiguous. CDR1 and CDR2 from the germline V gene are SEHNR and FQNEAQ (reference sequence). This CDR3 has 16 residues. V lost 3 bases to trimming and J lost 0 bases, with 12 bases between them. The CDR3 coding sequence is TGTGCCAGCAGCTTCCGCCTCGTCAGCTCCTACAATGAGCAGTTCTTC. Its translation: CASSFRLVSSYNEQFF. Supplemented by reference TRBV7-9 and TRBJ2-1, the full variable domain reads DTGVSQNPRHKITKRGQNVTFRCDPISEHNRLYWYRQTLGQGPEFLTYFQNEAQLEKSRLLSDRFSAERPKGSFSTLEIQRTEQGDSAMYLCASSFRLVSSYNEQFFGPGTRLTVL.

This CDR3 reads CASSQRGGSGYNEQFF. The CDR3 DNA reads as TGTGCCAGCAGCCAGCGCGGGGGAAGTGGCTACAATGAGCAGTTCTTC. This rearrangement joins TRBV7-9 to TRBJ2-1; the match to TRBD2 covers 7 bases. Germline assignment: CDR1 SEHNR and CDR2 FQNEAQ (reference sequence). The CDR3 loop spans 16 amino acids. With V trimmed by 5 bases and J by 3 bases, 10 bases remained unmatched.

The rearrangement uses TRBV18 and TRBJ2-5; TRBD1 might be the D (6 bases). Looked up from germline, CDR1 is KGHSH and CDR2 is LQKENI. This CDR3 has 15 residues. V was trimmed by 5 bases and J by 1 base, leaving 14 bases between them. The CDR3 sequence: CASSSSTGPQETQYF. The DNA for the CDR3 is TGTGCCAGCTCATCGTCGACAGGCCCCCAAGAGACCCAGTACTTC.

This chain connects TRBV6-1 to TRBJ1-4; 8 bases are shared with TRBD1. V trimming: 8 bases; J trimming: 7 bases; junction bases outside the gene matches: 6. CDR3 size: 13 residues. Germline V CDR1 and CDR2: MNHNS, SASEGT. CDR3 residues: CASLQGEGEKLFF. The CDR3 DNA reads TGTGCCAGCTTACAGGGGGAGGGTGAAAAACTGTTTTTT.

The CDR3 is CASRGRETQYF. The CDR3 DNA sequence: TGTGCCAGTAGGGGAAGGGAGACCCAGTACTTC. The rearrangement joins TRBV19 to TRBJ2-5; D remains unclear. The CDR3 has 11 amino acids. V dropped 6 bases and J dropped 5 bases, with 7 bases sitting between them. CDR1 and CDR2 from the germline V gene are LNHDA and SQIVND (reference sequence).

The chain recombines TRBV10-3 with TRBJ2-3; D is tentatively TRBD1 or TRBD2 (5 bases each). V was shortened by 0 bases and J by 6 bases, with 7 bases between the two germline ends. The CDR3 has 13 residues. Per germline, CDR1 ENHRY and CDR2 SYGVKD. The CDR3 sequence: CAISESEGDTQYF. CDR3 coding DNA: TGTGCCATCAGTGAGTCTGAGGGGGATACGCAGTATTTT.

This chain links TRBV5-1 with TRBJ2-3, with D unresolved. Trimming took off 0 bases at V and 0 bases at J, with 11 bases between the two ends. Germline CDR1 and CDR2: SGHRS and YFSETQ. The CDR3 runs 16 residues. The CDR3 nucleotides read TGCGCCAGCAGCTTGGCGGCCCTTACTAGCACAGATACGCAGTATTTT. Its protein product is CASSLAALTSTDTQYF.

The rearrangement links TRBV10-3 to TRBJ2-1; D is undetermined. Germline loops: CDR1 ENHRY, CDR2 SYGVKD. The CDR3 contains 15 residues. The V gene lost 5 bases and the J gene lost 2 bases, with 13 bases spanning the gap. CDR3 in amino acids: CAISPAIATYNEQFF. The CDR3 region has the DNA TGTGCCATCAGTCCCGCTATCGCGACCTACAATGAGCAGTTCTTC.

The chain employs TRBV18 and TRBJ2-5, with D uncertain. This CDR3 comprises 14 residues. The germline V and J ends were trimmed by 1 base and 4 bases, with 10 bases remaining between them. The germline CDR1 and CDR2 sequences are KGHSH and LQKENI. Here the CDR3 DNA reads TGTGCCAGCTCACCACGGCAGCAGCTAGAGACCCAGTACTTC. Translation: CASSPRQQLETQYF. Variable domain in full (rest from reference TRBV18 and TRBJ2-5): NAGVMQNPRHLVRRRGQEARLRCSPMKGHSHVYWYRQLPEEGLKFMVYLQKENIIDESGMPKERFSAEFPKEGPSILRIQQVVRGDSAAYFCASSPRQQLETQYFGPGTRLLVL.

A note on this clone: At one end the junction does not follow the germline gene, possibly because of a read error. CDR3: CASTLRWQGLSETQYF. The CDR3 bases are TGCGCCAGCACCTTGCGGTGGCAGGGGTTGTCGGAGACCCAGTACTTC. The J gene is TRBJ2-5, the V gene TRBV5-1; weak D call: TRBD1 (6 bases). This CDR3 contains 16 residues. Germline V gene data show CDR1 as SGHRS and CDR2 as YFSETQ.

The chain employs TRBV29-1 and TRBJ1-5; D not resolved. V was pared by 2 bases and J by 8 bases, with 13 bases between. CDR3 length: 13 amino acids. The germline gives CDR1 SQVTM, CDR2 ANQGSEA. The CDR3 sequence is CSVEKSKGEPQHF. CDR3 nucleotides: TGCAGCGTTGAAAAATCAAAAGGAGAGCCCCAGCATTTT.

The chain joins TRBV30 to TRBJ1-1, with 7 positions matching TRBD1. The germline CDR1 and CDR2 sequences are GTSNPN and SVGIG (reference sequence). With V trimmed by 0 bases and J by 5 bases, 3 bases remained unmatched. This CDR3 has 13 residues. The CDR3 loop reads CAWSVSGGTEAFF. The CDR3 DNA sequence: TGTGCCTGGAGTGTCTCAGGGGGGACTGAAGCTTTCTTT.

This clone was counted a few times. The rearrangement joins TRBV9 to TRBJ2-7, with D perhaps matching TRBD1 (5 bases). CDR3 size: 15 residues. The V gene lost 0 bases and the J gene lost 5 bases, with 15 bases spanning the gap. From germline, CDR1 is SGDLS and CDR2 YYNGEE. The CDR3 DNA sequence: TGTGCCAGCAGCGTAGGGGCGGCAGGGTTCGACGAGCAGTACTTC. Its protein product is CASSVGAAGFDEQYF.

The CDR3, as DNA: TGTGCCAGCGTACGCCGCCTACAGGGGAGATTTAACTATGGCTACACCTTC. This codes for CASVRRLQGRFNYGYTF. The rearrangement links TRBV28 to TRBJ1-2; 7 nucleotides match TRBD1. The CDR3 is 17 amino acids. From germline, CDR1 is MDHEN and CDR2 SYDVKM. With 8 bases clipped from V and 1 base from J, the junction kept 16 bases outside the gene matches.

The chain employs TRBV6-1 and TRBJ1-4; D might be TRBD1 (5 bases). This CDR3 has 16 residues. The ends were cut back, 4 bases at V and 0 bases at J, with 12 bases in the middle. Germline CDR1 and CDR2: MNHNS and SASEGT. The CDR3 DNA reads TGTGCCAGCAGTGCACAGGAGCTTGCAACTAATGAAAAACTGTTTTTT. Protein sequence: CASSAQELATNEKLFF.

In its sample, this clone was seen a few times. The rearrangement uses TRBV28 and TRBJ1-2; D unclear. The V end was cut by 5 bases, the J end by 5 bases, with 18 bases between. Germline assignment: CDR1 MDHEN and CDR2 SYDVKM. This CDR3 region has 15 residues. The CDR3 here is CASSITGTARYGYTF. The CDR3 region has the DNA TGTGCCAGCAGTATTACGGGAACTGCTAGATATGGCTACACCTTC.

The V call is TRBV5-6, the J call TRBJ2-7; a weak D match, TRBD2 (6 bases). The CDR3 is made up of 13 amino acids. The ends were cut back, 4 bases at V and 7 bases at J, with 15 bases in the middle. Germline loops: CDR1 SGHDT, CDR2 YYEEEE. The CDR3 is CASSGLRGGEQYF. Here the CDR3 DNA reads TGTGCCAGCAGCGGCCTGCGGGGCGGTGAGCAGTACTTC.

The CDR3, as DNA: TGTGCCAGCAGTGCAGGGAGCTATGGCTACACCTTC. Residues: CASSAGSYGYTF. This rearrangement joins TRBV25-1 to TRBJ1-2; tentative D call: TRBD1 (5 bases). CDR1 is MGHDK, CDR2 SYGVNS, per germline. V was pared by 4 bases and J by 4 bases, with 7 bases between. The CDR3 contains 12 residues.

V gene TRBV5-4 combines with J gene TRBJ2-1; D not certain. V lost 3 bases, J lost 0 bases, and 16 bases lay in between. From germline, CDR1 is SGHNT and CDR2 YYREEE (reference sequence). The CDR3 runs to 17 residues. This CDR3 is CASSSQPLSYSYNEQFF. In DNA form, the CDR3 reads TGTGCCAGCAGCTCTCAGCCTTTGTCCTACTCCTACAATGAGCAGTTCTTC.

The chain has TRBV5-6 and TRBJ1-3; D is unclear. The CDR3 has 18 amino acids. Trimming stripped 4 bases from V and 0 bases from J, with 20 bases between. Germline lookup yields CDR1 SGHDT and CDR2 YYEEEE. Here the CDR3 reads CASSQRARRGNSGNTIYF. The CDR3 DNA sequence: TGTGCCAGCAGCCAAAGGGCGAGGCGGGGTAACTCTGGAAACACCATATATTTT.

This clone was recorded only once. The chain joins TRBV6-6 to TRBJ1-1; 9 bases are shared with TRBD1. The CDR3 covers 14 residues. Losses at the gene ends were 2 bases for V and 5 bases for J; bases not matched to a gene: 3. Germline CDR1 and CDR2: MNHNY and SVGAGI (reference sequence). The CDR3 nucleotides read TGTGCCAGCAGTTACCCGGGACAGGGTACTGAAGCTTTCTTT. Its protein is CASSYPGQGTEAFF.

The V and J genes are TRBV2 and TRBJ2-2, with D hard to call. The CDR3 length is 14 residues. V lost 4 bases and J lost 3, with 9 bases in between. Germline CDR1 is SNHLY and CDR2 is FYNNEI. The CDR3 sequence: CASSVRPDTGELFF. Here the CDR3 DNA reads TGTGCCAGCAGTGTCAGACCCGACACCGGGGAGCTGTTTTTT.

This chain uses TRBV5-5 with TRBJ1-1; a weak D match, TRBD1 (6 bases). V was clipped by 0 bases and J by 1 base, with 10 bases between them. Germline V CDR1 and CDR2: SGHKS, YYEKEE (reference sequence). The CDR3 runs to 15 residues. CDR3 DNA: TGTGCCAGCAGCTTGGGTTGGGGGCAGAACACTGAAGCTTTCTTT. Translating gives CASSLGWGQNTEAFF.

There are many counts of this clone. The chain recombines TRBV29-1 with TRBJ1-2, with a possible D match to TRBD1 (5 bases). The V gene lost 1 base and the J gene lost 6 bases, with 6 bases spanning the gap. Germline V lookup: CDR1 SQVTM, CDR2 ANQGSEA. The CDR3 consists of 11 residues. CDR3 in amino acids: CSVEGGDGYTF. The CDR3 DNA reads TGCAGCGTTGAAGGAGGGGATGGCTACACCTTC.

V usage is TRBV5-1 and J usage is TRBJ1-1, with TRBD1 as a possible D gene (5 bases). This CDR3 comprises 15 residues. The V end lost 6 bases, the J end lost 0 bases, and 15 bases lay between the germline ends. The germline CDR1 and CDR2 sequences are SGHRS and YFSETQ. In nucleotides, the CDR3 is TGCGCCAGCACCCCGTCCGGGGGGATGAACACTGAAGCTTTCTTT. Translation: CASTPSGGMNTEAFF.

The CDR3 DNA reads as TGCGCCAGCAGCCAGACCGGGACAGGGGGCGCGAGGGCTAACTATGGCTACACCTTC. Encoded protein: CASSQTGTGGARANYGYTF. This chain joins TRBV4-1 and TRBJ1-2, with 12 bases lining up with TRBD1. Trimming cost V 3 bases and J 0 bases; bases outside gene matches: 11. The CDR3 length is 19 residues. From germline, CDR1 is MGHRA and CDR2 YSYEKL.

The chain couples TRBV5-1 to TRBJ1-6, with D maybe TRBD1 (6 bases). The CDR3 length is 16 residues. Germline CDR1 SGHRS, CDR2 YFSETQ. Trimming removed 0 bases at V and 7 bases at J, with 14 bases between. In DNA form, the CDR3 reads TGCGCCAGCAGCTTGGATACTGGACAGATAAATTCACCCCTCCACTTT. Protein sequence: CASSLDTGQINSPLHF.